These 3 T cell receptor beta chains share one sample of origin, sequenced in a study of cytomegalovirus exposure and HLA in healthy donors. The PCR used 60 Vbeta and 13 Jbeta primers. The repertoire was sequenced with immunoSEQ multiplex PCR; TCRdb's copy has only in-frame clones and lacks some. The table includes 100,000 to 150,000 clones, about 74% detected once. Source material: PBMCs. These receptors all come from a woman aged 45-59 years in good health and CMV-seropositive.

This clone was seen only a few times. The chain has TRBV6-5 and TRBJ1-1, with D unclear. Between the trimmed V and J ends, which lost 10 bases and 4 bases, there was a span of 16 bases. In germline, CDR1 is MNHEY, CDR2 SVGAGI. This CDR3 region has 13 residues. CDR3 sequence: CATSRAEGTEAFF. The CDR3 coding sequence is TGTGCCACCTCGCGGGCGGAGGGCACTGAAGCTTTCTTT.

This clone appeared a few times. The DNA of the CDR3 is TGCGCCAGCAGCTTGGAGCGGGGCTCTGGAAACACCATATATTTT. It is translated as CASSLERGSGNTIYF. The chain uses TRBV5-1 and TRBJ1-3; D not certain. Germline V gives CDR1 SGHRS, CDR2 YFSETQ. The CDR3 contains 15 residues. V was clipped by 0 bases and J by 0 bases, with 7 bases between them.

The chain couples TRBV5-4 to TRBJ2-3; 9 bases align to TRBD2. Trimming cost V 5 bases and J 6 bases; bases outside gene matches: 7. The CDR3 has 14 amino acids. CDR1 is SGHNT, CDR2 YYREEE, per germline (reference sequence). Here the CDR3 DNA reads TGTGCCAGCAGATTAGCGGGGGACCGGGATACGCAGTATTTT. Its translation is CASRLAGDRDTQYF.